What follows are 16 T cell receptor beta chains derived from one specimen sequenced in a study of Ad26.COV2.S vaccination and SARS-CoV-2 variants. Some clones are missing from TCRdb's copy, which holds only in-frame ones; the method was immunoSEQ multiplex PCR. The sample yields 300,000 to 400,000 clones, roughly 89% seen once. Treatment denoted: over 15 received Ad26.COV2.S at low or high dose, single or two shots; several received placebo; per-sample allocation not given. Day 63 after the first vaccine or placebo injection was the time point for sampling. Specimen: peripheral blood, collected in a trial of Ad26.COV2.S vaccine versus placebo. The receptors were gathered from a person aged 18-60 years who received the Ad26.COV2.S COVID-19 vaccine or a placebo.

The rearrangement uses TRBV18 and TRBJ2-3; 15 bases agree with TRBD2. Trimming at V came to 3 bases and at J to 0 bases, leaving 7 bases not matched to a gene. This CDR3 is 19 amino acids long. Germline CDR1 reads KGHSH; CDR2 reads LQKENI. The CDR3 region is CASSPPGLAGGSSTDTQYF. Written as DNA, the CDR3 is TGTGCCAGCTCACCTCCGGGACTAGCGGGAGGATCTAGCACAGATACGCAGTATTTT.

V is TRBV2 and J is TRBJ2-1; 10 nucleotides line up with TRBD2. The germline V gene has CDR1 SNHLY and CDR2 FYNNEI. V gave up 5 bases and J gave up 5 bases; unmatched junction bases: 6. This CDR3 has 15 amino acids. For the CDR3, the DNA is TGTGCCAGCAGTAAGCGGAGCGGGAGGGACAATGAGCAGTTCTTC. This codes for CASSKRSGRDNEQFF.

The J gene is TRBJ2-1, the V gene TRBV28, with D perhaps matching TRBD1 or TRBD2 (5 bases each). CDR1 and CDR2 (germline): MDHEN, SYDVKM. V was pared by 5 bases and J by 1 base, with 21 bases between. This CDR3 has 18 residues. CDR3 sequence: CASSPESGTGFSYNEQFF. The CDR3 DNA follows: TGTGCCAGCAGTCCCGAGTCAGGGACGGGATTTTCCTACAATGAGCAGTTCTTC. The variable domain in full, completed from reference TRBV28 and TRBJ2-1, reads DVKVTQSSRYLVKRTGEKVFLECVQDMDHENMFWYRQDPGLGLRLIYFSYDVKMKEKGDIPEGYSVSREKKERFSLILESASTNQTSMYLCASSPESGTGFSYNEQFFGPGTRLTVL.

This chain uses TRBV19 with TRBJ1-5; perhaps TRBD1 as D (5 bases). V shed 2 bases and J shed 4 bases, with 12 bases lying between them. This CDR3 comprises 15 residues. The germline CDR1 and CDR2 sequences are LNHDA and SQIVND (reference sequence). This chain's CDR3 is CASSIKGRVNQPQHF. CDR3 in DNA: TGTGCCAGTAGTATAAAGGGCAGGGTGAATCAGCCCCAGCATTTT.

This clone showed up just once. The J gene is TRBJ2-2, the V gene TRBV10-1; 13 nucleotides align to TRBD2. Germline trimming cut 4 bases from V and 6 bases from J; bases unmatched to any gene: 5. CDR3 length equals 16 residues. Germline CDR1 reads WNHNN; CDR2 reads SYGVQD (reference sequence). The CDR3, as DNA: TGCGCCAGCAGTGCTGGACTAGCGGGAGAGTCCGGGGAGCTGTTTTTT. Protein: CASSAGLAGESGELFF.

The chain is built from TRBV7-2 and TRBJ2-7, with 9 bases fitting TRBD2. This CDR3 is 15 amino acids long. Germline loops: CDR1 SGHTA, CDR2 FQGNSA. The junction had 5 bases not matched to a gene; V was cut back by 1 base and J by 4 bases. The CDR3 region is CASSLGRGGVYEQYF. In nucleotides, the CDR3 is TGTGCCAGCAGCTTAGGGCGGGGGGGCGTTTACGAGCAGTACTTC. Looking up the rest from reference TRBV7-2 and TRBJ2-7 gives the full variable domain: GAGVSQSPSNKVTEKGKDVELRCDPISGHTALYWYRQSLGQGLEFLIYFQGNSAPDKSGLPSDRFSAERTGGSVSTLTIQRTQQEDSAVYLCASSLGRGGVYEQYFGPGTRLTVT.

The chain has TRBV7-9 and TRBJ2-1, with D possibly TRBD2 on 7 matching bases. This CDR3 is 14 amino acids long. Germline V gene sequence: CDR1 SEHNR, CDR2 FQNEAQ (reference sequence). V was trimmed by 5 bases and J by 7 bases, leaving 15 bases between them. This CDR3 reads CASSRTAGKNEQFF. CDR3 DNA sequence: TGTGCCAGCAGCAGGACAGCGGGAAAAAATGAGCAGTTCTTC.

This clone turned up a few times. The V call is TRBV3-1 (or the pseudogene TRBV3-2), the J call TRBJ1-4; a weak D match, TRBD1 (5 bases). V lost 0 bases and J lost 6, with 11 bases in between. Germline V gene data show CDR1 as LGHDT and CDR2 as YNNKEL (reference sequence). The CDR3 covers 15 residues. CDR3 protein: CASSQDLGEDEKLFF. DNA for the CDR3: TGTGCCAGCAGCCAAGATCTGGGGGAGGATGAAAAACTGTTTTTT.

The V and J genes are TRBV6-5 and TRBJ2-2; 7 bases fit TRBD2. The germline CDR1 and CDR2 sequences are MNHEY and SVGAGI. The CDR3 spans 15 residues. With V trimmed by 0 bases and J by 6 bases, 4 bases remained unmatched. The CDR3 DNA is TGTGCCAGCAGTTACTCGCGGCTAGCGGCCGGGGAGCTGTTTTTT. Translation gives CASSYSRLAAGELFF.

The CDR3 DNA reads as TGTGCCAGCAGTGAGGGTTACAAGCAGTTCTTC. Its protein product is CASSEGYKQFF. The chain employs TRBV6-1 and TRBJ2-1; D call uncertain. This CDR3 contains 11 residues. CDR1 is MNHNS and CDR2 is SASEGT in the germline V gene. Trimming shortened V by 3 bases and J by 11 bases, and 8 bases separated the two germline ends.

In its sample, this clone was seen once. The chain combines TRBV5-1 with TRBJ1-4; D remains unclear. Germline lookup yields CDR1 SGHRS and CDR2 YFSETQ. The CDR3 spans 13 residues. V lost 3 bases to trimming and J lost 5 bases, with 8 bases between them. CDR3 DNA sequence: TGCGCCAGCAGCTGGGAGCGGAATGAAAAACTGTTTTTT. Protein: CASSWERNEKLFF.

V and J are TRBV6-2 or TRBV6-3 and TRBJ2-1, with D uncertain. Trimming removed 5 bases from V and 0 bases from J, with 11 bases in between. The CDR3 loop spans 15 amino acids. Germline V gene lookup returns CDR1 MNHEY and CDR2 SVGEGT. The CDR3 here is CASSDPQYSYNEQFF. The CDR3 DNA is TGTGCCAGCAGTGACCCCCAGTACTCCTACAATGAGCAGTTCTTC.

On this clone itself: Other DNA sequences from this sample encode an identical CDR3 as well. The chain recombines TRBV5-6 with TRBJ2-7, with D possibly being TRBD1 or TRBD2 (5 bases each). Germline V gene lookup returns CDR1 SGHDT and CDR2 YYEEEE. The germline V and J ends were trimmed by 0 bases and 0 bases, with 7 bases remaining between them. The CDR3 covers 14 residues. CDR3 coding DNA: TGTGCCAGCAGCTTGGGAGGGGACTCCTACGAGCAGTACTTC. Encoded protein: CASSLGGDSYEQYF.

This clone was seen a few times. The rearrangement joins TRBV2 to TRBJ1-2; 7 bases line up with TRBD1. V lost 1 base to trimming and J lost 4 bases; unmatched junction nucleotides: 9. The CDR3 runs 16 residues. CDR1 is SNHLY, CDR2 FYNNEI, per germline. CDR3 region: CASSEDKGATGYGYTF. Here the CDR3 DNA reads TGTGCCAGCAGTGAAGATAAGGGGGCGACTGGCTATGGCTACACCTTC.

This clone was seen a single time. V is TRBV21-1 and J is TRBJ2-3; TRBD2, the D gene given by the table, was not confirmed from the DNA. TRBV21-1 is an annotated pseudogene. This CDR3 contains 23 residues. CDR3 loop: CASSKVFFYSPGRRGMDTDTQYF. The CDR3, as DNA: TGTGCCAGCAGCAAAGTTTTTTTTTACTCACCCGGGAGGCGAGGGATGGACACAGATACGCAGTATTTT.

The CDR3 here is CASSPRLAGGRWDEQFF. The CDR3 nucleotides are TGTGCCAGCAGCCCCAGACTAGCGGGAGGGAGGTGGGATGAGCAGTTCTTC. The V and J genes are TRBV7-8 and TRBJ2-1; 14 bases match TRBD2. V lost 5 bases, J lost 8 bases, and 11 bases stayed unmatched. Germline lookup yields CDR1 SGHVS and CDR2 FQNEAQ. CDR3 length: 17 amino acids.